The 15 T cell receptor beta chains in this list originate from one sample, sequenced in a study of T-cell reconstitution after alpha-beta-depleted transplantation in children. Molecular barcoding with unique molecular identifiers was used for the TCRbeta library. One entry per CDR3 protein, called by TCRdb with MiXCR from the PCR reads. The sample lists some 830,000 distinct CDR3 sequences, about 15% occurring once. The material sequenced was PBMCs, mostly from graft donor cells, taken 360 days after TCRalphabeta/CD19-depleted stem cell transplant. The receptor set was obtained from a male patient younger than 18 who had a stem cell transplant for acute lymphoblastic leukemia, so the T cells may come from the graft donor.

V is TRBV5-4 and J is TRBJ2-1; no clear D. Trimming shortened V by 0 bases and J by 3 bases, and 10 bases separated the two germline ends. Germline CDR1 and CDR2: SGHNT and YYREEE (reference sequence). CDR3 size: 15 residues. The CDR3, as DNA: TGTGCCAGCAGCTTGGAGCTAGAATTCTACAATGAGCAGTTCTTC. Translated: CASSLELEFYNEQFF.

This clonotype has only a few counts. The chain couples TRBV10-2 to TRBJ2-2; 9 positions match TRBD1. The CDR3 totals 17 residues. The V gene end was trimmed by 0 bases and the J gene end by 4 bases; junction bases not matched to a gene: 6. Germline V CDR1 and CDR2: WSHSY, SAAADI. The CDR3 DNA reads TGCGCCAGCAGTGAGTCGAAGTACAGGGGGCGCACCGGGGAGCTGTTTTTT. As protein: CASSESKYRGRTGELFF.

The rearrangement links TRBV5-1 to TRBJ1-4; TRBD1 matches 8 bases. The V gene's germline CDR1 is SGHRS and CDR2 YFSETQ. The CDR3 has 16 amino acids. With V trimmed by 0 bases and J by 0 bases, 1 base remained unmatched. CDR3 loop: CASSLGRGPTNEKLFF. The DNA for the CDR3 is TGCGCCAGCAGCTTGGGCAGGGGGCCAACTAATGAAAAACTGTTTTTT.

V is TRBV29-1 and J is TRBJ2-1, with 10 bases lining up with TRBD2. In germline, CDR1 is SQVTM, CDR2 ANQGSEA. This CDR3 spans 19 amino acids. The trim removed 1 base at V and 2 bases at J, leaving 14 bases unmatched. The CDR3 is CSVEGGLAGAWSAYNEQFF. In DNA, the CDR3 is TGCAGCGTTGAAGGCGGGCTAGCGGGAGCCTGGTCAGCCTACAATGAGCAGTTCTTC.

This clonotype occurred many times. CDR3: CASSAPGRETQYF. Here the CDR3 DNA reads TGTGCCAGCAGTGCCCCGGGACGAGAGACCCAGTACTTC. The chain links TRBV25-1 to TRBJ2-5; D is perhaps TRBD1 or TRBD2 (5 bases each). Germline lookup yields CDR1 MGHDK and CDR2 SYGVNS. The CDR3 runs 13 residues. V was clipped by 4 bases and J by 4 bases, with 10 bases between them.

The sample holds a few counts of this clonotype. This chain joins TRBV11-2 and TRBJ2-1, with D tentatively TRBD1 or TRBD2 (5 bases each). Looked up from germline, CDR1 is SGHAT and CDR2 is FQNNGV. Trimming removed 5 bases from V and 0 bases from J, with 20 bases in between. The CDR3 contains 18 residues. The CDR3 DNA reads as TGTGCCAGCAGCCCCCTCTCTGTATGGGGGAGCTCCTACAATGAGCAGTTCTTC. Its translation: CASSPLSVWGSSYNEQFF.

Many counts were recorded for this clonotype. V is TRBV10-3 and J is TRBJ2-2; 7 bases align to TRBD1. The V and J ends lost 6 bases and 0 bases, in that order; junction bases with no gene match: 1. The CDR3 contains 14 residues. Germline values: CDR1 ENHRY, CDR2 SYGVKD. The CDR3 protein is CAIRQGPNTGELFF. In DNA form, the CDR3 reads TGTGCCATCAGACAGGGGCCGAACACCGGGGAGCTGTTTTTT.

The V gene is TRBV20-1, the J gene TRBJ1-5, with D maybe TRBD1 (6 bases). The V gene lost 5 bases and the J gene lost 2 bases, with 13 bases spanning the gap. Germline CDR1 reads DFQATT; CDR2 reads SNEGSKA (reference sequence). The CDR3 length is 14 residues. Here the CDR3 reads CSASRGAGNQPQHF. The DNA of the CDR3 is TGCAGTGCTTCCAGGGGTGCAGGCAATCAGCCCCAGCATTTT.

The chain couples TRBV24-1 to TRBJ2-3; D possibly corresponds to TRBD1 (5 bases). This CDR3 spans 15 amino acids. The V gene lost 3 bases and the J gene lost 5 bases, with 14 bases spanning the gap. Germline lookup yields CDR1 KGHDR and CDR2 SFDVKD. The CDR3 DNA reads as TGTGCCACCAGTGATACCCGACAGTTTCAAGATACGCAGTATTTT. The encoded protein is CATSDTRQFQDTQYF.

This clonotype was seen a handful of times. J is TRBJ2-1 and V is TRBV9; 9 bases fit TRBD2. The V gene end was trimmed by 0 bases and the J gene end by 10 bases; junction bases not matched to a gene: 11. This CDR3 contains 16 residues. Germline V gene data show CDR1 as SGDLS and CDR2 as YYNGEE. The CDR3 DNA reads TGTGCCAGCAGCGTAGGCGTCCCCGCAAGCGGGAGGGAGCAGTTCTTC. Its protein is CASSVGVPASGREQFF.

This clonotype showed up just a few times. The genes are TRBV27 and TRBJ2-1, with D perhaps matching TRBD2 (6 bases). The V gene lost 2 bases and the J gene lost 7 bases, with 18 bases spanning the gap. This CDR3 contains 16 residues. CDR1 MNHEY and CDR2 SMNVEV come from the germline V gene (reference sequence). The CDR3 DNA is TGTGCCAGCAGTTTAAAGGGACTCGCGATATGGAATGAGCAGTTCTTC. This translates into CASSLKGLAIWNEQFF.

This rearrangement joins TRBV20-1 to TRBJ2-7, with D perhaps matching TRBD2 (5 bases). The CDR3 spans 15 residues. Trimming removed 5 bases from V and 8 bases from J, with 25 bases in between. Germline loops: CDR1 DFQATT, CDR2 SNEGSKA (reference sequence). Here the CDR3 DNA reads TGCAGTGCTCCTCGGGATCTTACCGCCCCATCCAAGCAGTACTTC. Translated: CSAPRDLTAPSKQYF.

The chain recombines TRBV6-6 with TRBJ2-7, with 7 bases aligning to TRBD2. Germline trimming cut 8 bases from V and 7 bases from J; bases unmatched to any gene: 11. The CDR3 loop spans 13 amino acids. Germline loops: CDR1 MNHNY, CDR2 SVGAGI (reference sequence). CDR3 nucleotides: TGTGCCAGCGGGTTTGGTGAGGGAGGGGAGCAGTACTTC. It codes for CASGFGEGGEQYF.

This clonotype has a single count. The V call is TRBV5-1, the J call TRBJ2-7, with TRBD2 matching over 9 bases. The V gene end was trimmed by 0 bases and the J gene end by 1 base; junction bases not matched to a gene: 11. The CDR3 has 18 residues. CDR1 is SGHRS and CDR2 is YFSETQ in the germline V gene. The CDR3 DNA reads as TGCGCCAGCAGCTTGGCCGAGAGTGCTAGCGGGGCTTCCTACGAGCAGTACTTC. Amino acid sequence: CASSLAESASGASYEQYF.

The chain joins TRBV4-1 to TRBJ1-3; D perhaps matches TRBD1 (6 bases). Trimming took 0 bases from V and 0 from J, leaving 12 bases between them. The CDR3 runs 17 residues. Germline CDR1 reads MGHRA; CDR2 reads YSYEKL. In DNA, the CDR3 is TGCGCCAGCAGCCAAGAGTCGAACAGGGTCTCTGGAAACACCATATATTTT. The encoded protein is CASSQESNRVSGNTIYF.